The 14 T cell receptor beta chains given below trace back to one sample, sequenced in a study of blood T cell repertoires in COVID-19. Produced via immunoSEQ multiplex PCR; TCRdb's table is partial and in-frame only. The sample records fewer than 200,000 clones, around 80% being singletons. Specimen: peripheral blood. The receptors derive from a man aged 70 or older with active or convalescent COVID-19.

The chain combines TRBV9 with TRBJ2-5, with D maybe TRBD2 (6 bases). Trimming pared 0 bases from V and 1 base from J, leaving 7 bases between. This CDR3 is built from 14 residues. CDR1 and CDR2 from the germline V gene are SGDLS and YYNGEE. The CDR3 region has the DNA TGTGCCAGCAGCGTAGGCGGGACCCAAGAGACCCAGTACTTC. It yields the protein CASSVGGTQETQYF.

The J gene is TRBJ1-1, the V gene TRBV5-4, with 8 bases aligning to TRBD1. This CDR3 region has 14 residues. The V segment lost 0 bases and the J segment 10 bases; nucleotides outside the gene matches: 8. The germline CDR1 and CDR2 sequences are SGHNT and YYREEE (reference sequence). CDR3 sequence (DNA): TGTGCCAGCAGCTTGGGCCGACAGGGGTTCGGAGCTTTCTTT. The encoded protein is CASSLGRQGFGAFF.

The chain is built from TRBV28 and TRBJ2-7; possibly TRBD2 for D (6 bases). V shed 3 bases and J shed 1 base, with 7 bases lying between them. The CDR3 is 13 residues long. The germline gives CDR1 MDHEN, CDR2 SYDVKM. CDR3 in DNA: TGTGCCAGCAGTTTCGGGGGATCCTACGAGCAGTACTTC. The encoded protein is CASSFGGSYEQYF. Combining the CDR3 with reference TRBV28 and TRBJ2-7 gives the whole variable domain DVKVTQSSRYLVKRTGEKVFLECVQDMDHENMFWYRQDPGLGLRLIYFSYDVKMKEKGDIPEGYSVSREKKERFSLILESASTNQTSMYLCASSFGGSYEQYFGPGTRLTVT.

V gene TRBV7-9 combines with J gene TRBJ2-5, with D tentatively TRBD2 (6 bases). Germline lookup yields CDR1 SEHNR and CDR2 FQNEAQ (reference sequence). The CDR3 is made up of 14 amino acids. Trimming pared 2 bases from V and 5 bases from J, leaving 12 bases between. CDR3 in amino acids: CASSLSTSRETQYF. In DNA, the CDR3 is TGTGCCAGCAGCTTAAGTACTAGCCGGGAGACCCAGTACTTC.

The J gene is TRBJ2-1, the V gene TRBV24-1; D might be TRBD2 (5 bases). The CDR3 length is 12 residues. The V end lost 5 bases, the J end lost 6 bases, and 7 bases lay between the germline ends. Germline CDR1 and CDR2: KGHDR and SFDVKD. The CDR3 DNA reads as TGTGCCACCAGTGGCGAGGGCAATGAGCAGTTCTTC. It specifies CATSGEGNEQFF.

The chain links TRBV5-1 to TRBJ1-6, with D tentatively TRBD1 (5 bases). The germline CDR1 and CDR2 sequences are SGHRS and YFSETQ. CDR3 length equals 17 residues. V dropped 4 bases and J dropped 10 bases, with 24 bases sitting between them. This CDR3 reads CASSPVGGEVANSPLHF. CDR3 in DNA: TGCGCCAGCAGCCCGGTGGGGGGGGAGGTCGCCAACTCACCCCTCCACTTT.

In this sample, this clone turned up once. The chain couples TRBV28 to TRBJ1-2; no reliable D call. CDR3 size: 15 residues. Trimming stripped 2 bases from V and 3 bases from J, with 13 bases between. The germline CDR1 and CDR2 sequences are MDHEN and SYDVKM. DNA of the CDR3: TGTGCCAGCAGTTTAAATTTGGCGGCTCACTATGGCTACACCTTC. As protein: CASSLNLAAHYGYTF.

This clone showed up just once. The chain is built from TRBV6-5 and TRBJ1-1, with D possibly TRBD1 on 6 matching bases. The CDR3 runs to 14 residues. V was trimmed by 4 bases and J by 4 bases, leaving 13 bases between them. Germline loops: CDR1 MNHEY, CDR2 SVGAGI. The CDR3, as DNA: TGTGCCAGCAGTTCTGCACAGGGTCGCACTGAAGCTTTCTTT. Encoded protein: CASSSAQGRTEAFF.

This clone was seen a handful of times. This chain uses TRBV7-9 with TRBJ2-7; 10 bases match TRBD2. Trimming at V came to 5 bases and at J to 6 bases, leaving 16 bases not matched to a gene. This CDR3 contains 17 residues. The germline gives CDR1 SEHNR, CDR2 FQNEAQ (reference sequence). The CDR3 loop reads CASSPPQPLAGIVEQYF. The CDR3 bases are TGTGCCAGCAGCCCTCCACAGCCACTAGCGGGAATCGTCGAGCAGTACTTC.

The V call is TRBV5-1, the J call TRBJ2-6; D possibly corresponds to TRBD2 (5 bases). Trimming removed 4 bases from V and 1 base from J, with 6 bases in between. The germline V gene encodes CDR1 SGHRS and CDR2 YFSETQ. This CDR3 spans 14 amino acids. Here the CDR3 DNA reads TGCGCCAGCAGCCGAGGGTCTGGGGCCAACGTCCTGACTTTC. It encodes CASSRGSGANVLTF.

The rearrangement joins TRBV7-2 to TRBJ2-2, with 12 bases aligning to TRBD2. V lost 6 bases, J lost 5 bases, and 7 bases stayed unmatched. Germline CDR1 is SGHTA and CDR2 is FQGNSA. The CDR3 loop spans 16 amino acids. The CDR3 sequence: CASSPGLAGRTGELFF. CDR3 nucleotide sequence: TGTGCCAGCAGTCCAGGACTAGCGGGACGTACCGGGGAGCTGTTTTTT.

The chain is built from TRBV5-5 and TRBJ1-1; D is perhaps TRBD1 (6 bases). V was trimmed by 1 base and J by 3 bases, leaving 19 bases between them. Germline V gives CDR1 SGHKS, CDR2 YYEKEE (reference sequence). The CDR3 runs 17 residues. The CDR3 here is CASSLQGFGFLYTEAFF. CDR3 bases: TGTGCCAGCAGCTTGCAGGGGTTTGGCTTCCTTTACACTGAAGCTTTCTTT.

The CDR3 is CAWSPGPPGELFF. The CDR3 DNA sequence: TGTGCCTGGTCCCCTGGGCCCCCCGGGGAGCTGTTTTTT. This chain joins TRBV30 and TRBJ2-2; D is ambiguous. The CDR3 contains 13 residues. V was cut by 5 bases and J by 6 bases, with 13 bases left in between. Germline V lookup: CDR1 GTSNPN, CDR2 SVGIG (reference sequence). Full variable domain (missing parts from reference TRBV30 and TRBJ2-2): SQTIHQWPATLVQPVGSPLSLECTVEGTSNPNLYWYRQAAGRGLQLLFYSVGIGQISSEVPQNLSASRPQDRQFILSSKKLLLSDSGFYLCAWSPGPPGELFFGEGSRLTVL.

The chain joins TRBV7-9 to TRBJ2-1; 14 bases fit TRBD2. The CDR3 loop spans 15 amino acids. With 4 bases clipped from V and 6 bases from J, the junction kept 2 bases outside the gene matches. Germline V gene sequence: CDR1 SEHNR, CDR2 FQNEAQ (reference sequence). The CDR3 protein is CASSSGLAGANEQFF. CDR3 in DNA: TGTGCCAGCAGCTCGGGACTAGCGGGGGCCAATGAGCAGTTCTTC.